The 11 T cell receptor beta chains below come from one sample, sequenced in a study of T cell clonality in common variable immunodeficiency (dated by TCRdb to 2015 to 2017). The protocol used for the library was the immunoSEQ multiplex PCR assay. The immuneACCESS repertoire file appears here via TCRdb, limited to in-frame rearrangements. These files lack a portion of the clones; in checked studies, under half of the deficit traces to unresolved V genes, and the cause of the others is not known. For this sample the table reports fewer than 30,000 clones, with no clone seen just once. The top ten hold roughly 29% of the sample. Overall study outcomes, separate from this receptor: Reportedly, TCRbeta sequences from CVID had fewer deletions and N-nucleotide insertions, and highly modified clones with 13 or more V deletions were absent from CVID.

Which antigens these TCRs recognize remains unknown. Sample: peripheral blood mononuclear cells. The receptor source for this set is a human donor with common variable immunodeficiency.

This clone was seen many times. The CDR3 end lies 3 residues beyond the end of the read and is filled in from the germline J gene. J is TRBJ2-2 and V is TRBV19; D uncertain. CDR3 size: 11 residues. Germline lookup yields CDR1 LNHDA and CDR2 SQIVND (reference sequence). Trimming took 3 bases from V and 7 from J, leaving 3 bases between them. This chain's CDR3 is CASSMRGELFF. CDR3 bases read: TGTGCCAGTAGTATGCGCGGGGAG.

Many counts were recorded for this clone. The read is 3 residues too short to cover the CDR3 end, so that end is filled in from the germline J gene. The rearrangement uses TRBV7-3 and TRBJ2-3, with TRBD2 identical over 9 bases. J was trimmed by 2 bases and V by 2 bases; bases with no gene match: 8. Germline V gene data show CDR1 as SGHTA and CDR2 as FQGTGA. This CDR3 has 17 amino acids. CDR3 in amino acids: CASSLSMRGGVTDTQYF. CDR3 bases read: TGTGCCAGCAGCTTATCAATGCGGGGGGGCGTCACAGATACG.

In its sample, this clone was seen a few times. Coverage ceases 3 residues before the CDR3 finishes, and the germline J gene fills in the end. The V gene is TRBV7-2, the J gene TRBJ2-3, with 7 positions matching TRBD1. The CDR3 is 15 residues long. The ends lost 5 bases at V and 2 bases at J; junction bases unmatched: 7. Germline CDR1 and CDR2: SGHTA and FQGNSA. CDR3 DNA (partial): TGTGCCAGCAGCCCGTGGACAGGCCACACAGATACG. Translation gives CASSPWTGHTDT. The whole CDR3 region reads CASSPWTGHTDTQYF.

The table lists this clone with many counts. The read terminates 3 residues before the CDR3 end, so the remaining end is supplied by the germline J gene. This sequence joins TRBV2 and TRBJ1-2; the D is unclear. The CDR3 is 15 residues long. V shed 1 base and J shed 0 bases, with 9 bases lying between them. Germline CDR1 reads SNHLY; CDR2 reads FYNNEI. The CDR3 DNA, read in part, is TGTGCCAGCAGTGAAGTGGCAGAGGCTAACTATGGC. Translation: CASSEVAEANYG. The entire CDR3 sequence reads CASSEVAEANYGYTF.

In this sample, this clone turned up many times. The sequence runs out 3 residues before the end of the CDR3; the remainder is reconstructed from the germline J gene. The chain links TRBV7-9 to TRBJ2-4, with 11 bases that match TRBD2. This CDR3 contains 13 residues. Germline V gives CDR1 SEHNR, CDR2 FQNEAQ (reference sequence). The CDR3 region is CASSTGLAESQYF. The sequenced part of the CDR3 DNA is TGTGCCAGCAGCACGGGACTAGCGGAGTCT.

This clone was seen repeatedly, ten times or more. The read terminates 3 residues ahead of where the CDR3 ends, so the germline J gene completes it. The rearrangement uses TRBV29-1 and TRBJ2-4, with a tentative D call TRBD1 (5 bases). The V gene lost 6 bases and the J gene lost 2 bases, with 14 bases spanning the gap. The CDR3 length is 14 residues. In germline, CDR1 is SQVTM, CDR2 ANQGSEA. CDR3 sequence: CSVQSWGTKNIQYF. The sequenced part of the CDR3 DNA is TGCAGCGTCCAATCTTGGGGCACCAAAAACATT.

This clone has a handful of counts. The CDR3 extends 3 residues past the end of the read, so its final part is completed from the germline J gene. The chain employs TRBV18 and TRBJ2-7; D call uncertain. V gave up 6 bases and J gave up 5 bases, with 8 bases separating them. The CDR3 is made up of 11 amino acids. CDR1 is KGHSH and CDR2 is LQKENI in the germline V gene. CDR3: CASSQEDEQYF. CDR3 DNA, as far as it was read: TGTGCCAGCTCCCAGGAAGACGAG.

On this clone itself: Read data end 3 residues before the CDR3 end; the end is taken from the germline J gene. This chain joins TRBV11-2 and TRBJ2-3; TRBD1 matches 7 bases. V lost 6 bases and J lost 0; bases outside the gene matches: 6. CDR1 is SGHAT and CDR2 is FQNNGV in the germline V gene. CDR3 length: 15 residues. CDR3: CASRRYRGSTDTQYF. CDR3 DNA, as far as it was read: TGTGCCAGCAGACGATACAGGGGTAGCACAGATACG. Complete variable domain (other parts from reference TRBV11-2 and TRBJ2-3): EAGVAQSPRYKIIEKRQSVAFWCNPISGHATLYWYQQILGQGPKLLIQFQNNGVVDDSQLPKDRFSAERLKGVDSTLKIQPAKLEDSAVYLCASRRYRGSTDTQYFGPGTRLTVL.

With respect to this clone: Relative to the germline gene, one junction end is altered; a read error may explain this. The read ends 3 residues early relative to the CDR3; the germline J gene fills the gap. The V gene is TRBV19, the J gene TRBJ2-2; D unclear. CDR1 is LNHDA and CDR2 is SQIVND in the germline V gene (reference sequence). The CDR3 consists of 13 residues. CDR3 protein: CASTIWQTGELFF. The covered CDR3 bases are TGTGCCAGTACTATATGGCAAACCGGGGAG.

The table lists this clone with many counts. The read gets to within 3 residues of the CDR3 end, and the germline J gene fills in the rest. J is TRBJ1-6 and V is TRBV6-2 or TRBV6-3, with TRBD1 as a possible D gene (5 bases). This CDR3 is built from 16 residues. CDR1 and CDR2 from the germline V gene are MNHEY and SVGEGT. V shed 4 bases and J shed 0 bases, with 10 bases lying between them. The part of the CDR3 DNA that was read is TGTGCCAGCAGTTGGGGCAGGGACTCCTATAATTCACCC. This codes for CASSWGRDSYNSP. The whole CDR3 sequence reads CASSWGRDSYNSPLHF.

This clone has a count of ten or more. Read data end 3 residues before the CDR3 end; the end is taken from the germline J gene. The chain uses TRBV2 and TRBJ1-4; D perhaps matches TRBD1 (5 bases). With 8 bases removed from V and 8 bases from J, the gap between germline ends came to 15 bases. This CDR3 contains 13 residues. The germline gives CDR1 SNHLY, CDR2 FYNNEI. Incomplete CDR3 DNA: TGTGCCAGCCTGGGAAGGGGAAGAGAAAAA. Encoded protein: CASLGRGREK. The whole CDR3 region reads CASLGRGREKLFF.